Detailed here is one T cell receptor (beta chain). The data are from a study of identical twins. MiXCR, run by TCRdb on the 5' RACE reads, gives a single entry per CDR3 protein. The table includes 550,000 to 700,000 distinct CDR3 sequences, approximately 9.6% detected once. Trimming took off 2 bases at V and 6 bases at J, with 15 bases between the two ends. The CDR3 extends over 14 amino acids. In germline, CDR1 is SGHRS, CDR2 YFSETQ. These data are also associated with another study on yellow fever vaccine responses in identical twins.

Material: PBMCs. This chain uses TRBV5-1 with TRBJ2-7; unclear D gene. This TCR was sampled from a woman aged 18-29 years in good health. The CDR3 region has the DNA TGCGCCAGCAGCTTCGACTTCCGCATCGGCGAGCAGTACTTC. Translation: CASSFDFRIGEQYF.